This T cell receptor (beta chain) is drawn from a study of Tregs in tolerant kidney transplant recipients. Germline values: CDR1 SNHLY, CDR2 FYNNEI. V lost 1 base, J lost 10 bases, and 8 bases lay in between. The CDR3 totals 11 residues. The method was immunoSEQ multiplex PCR; TCRdb's version includes in-frame clones alone and lacks a portion of them. The sample carries over 50,000 clones, approximately 85% recorded once. The source was Tregs from blood, collected before the transplant. This sequence was found in a human donor who received a combined kidney and bone marrow transplant. This rearrangement joins TRBV2 to TRBJ2-7; no definite D call. The chain's CDR3 is CASSEEWNQYF. The CDR3 DNA follows: TGTGCCAGCAGTGAAGAGTGGAATCAGTACTTC.